This T cell receptor (beta chain) was identified in a study of cytomegalovirus exposure and HLA in healthy donors. The PCR employed 60 Vbeta primers together with 13 Jbeta primers. Using immunoSEQ multiplex PCR, the repertoire was profiled, and TCRdb retains in-frame clones only, with some absent. The sample carries under 250,000 clones, around 80% recorded once. Germline V gene data show CDR1 as MNHNS and CDR2 as SASEGT. V was pared by 6 bases and J by 2 bases, with 5 bases of the junction left unmatched. The CDR3 is 15 residues long. The rearrangement joins TRBV6-1 to TRBJ2-7, with TRBD2 matching 12 bases. Sequenced material: PBMCs. The source of this sequence is a man between 35 and 55 years old in good health and CMV-seropositive. The CDR3 region is CASSVLAGGPYEQYF. CDR3 in DNA: TGTGCCAGCAGCGTACTAGCGGGAGGTCCCTACGAGCAGTACTTC.